This T cell receptor (beta chain) was recorded in a study of cytotoxic CD8 clonotypes in ibrutinib-treated CLL. Study results and limitations: A difference in sampling times existed between sustained-remission and progressing patients.

In the case of this clone: Its cognate antigen is unknown.

In germline, CDR1 is ENHRY, CDR2 SYGVKD. The CDR3 sequence is 14 residues long. Trimming stripped 6 bases from V and 5 bases from J, with 14 bases between. T cells were sequenced at a targeted depth of 1 in 200,000 to 1 in 1 million. The repertoire was sequenced with immunoSEQ multiplex PCR; TCRdb's copy has only in-frame clones and lacks some. The sample lists some 300,000 clones, 70% to 80% seen once, with over 5% in the top ten. The TCR comes from a human donor with chronic lymphocytic leukemia. The source was PBMCs, collected before ibrutinib treatment. The chain couples TRBV10-3 to TRBJ2-1; D might be TRBD1 or TRBD2, each matching 5 bases. In DNA form, the CDR3 reads TGTGCCATCAGAACCGGGACGGCCAACAATGAGCAGTTCTTC. As protein: CAIRTGTANNEQFF.